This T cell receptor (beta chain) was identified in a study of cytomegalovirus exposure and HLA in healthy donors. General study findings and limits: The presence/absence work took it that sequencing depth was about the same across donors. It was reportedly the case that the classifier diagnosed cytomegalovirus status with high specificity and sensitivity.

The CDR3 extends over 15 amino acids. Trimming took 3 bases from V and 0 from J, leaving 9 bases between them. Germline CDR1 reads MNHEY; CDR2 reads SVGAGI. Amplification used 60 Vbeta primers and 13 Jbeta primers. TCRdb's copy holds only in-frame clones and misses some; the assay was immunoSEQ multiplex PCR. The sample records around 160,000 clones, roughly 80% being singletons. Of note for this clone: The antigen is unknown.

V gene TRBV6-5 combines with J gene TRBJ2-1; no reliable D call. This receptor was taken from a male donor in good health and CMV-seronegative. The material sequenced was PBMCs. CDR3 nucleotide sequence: TGTGCCAGCAGTTATAGGTGGAGCTCCTACAATGAGCAGTTCTTC. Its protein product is CASSYRWSSYNEQFF.